This TCR beta chain was recovered during a study of T cells in women clearing cervical HPV infection. Overall study findings and caveats: CIN3+ cases had significantly higher TCR repertoire richness than controls, but evenness did not differ.

Cervical HPV DNA detected by MY09/MY11 PCR, typed by dot-blot. The length of the CDR3 is 17 residues. J lost 6 bases, V lost 1 base, and 12 bases had no gene match. CDR1 is SGHVS, CDR2 FQNEAQ, per germline. Judged by frequency, this clone is large. Its target is unknown. The read halts 3 residues ahead of the CDR3 end, with the missing end drawn from the germline J gene. Some clones are missing from TCRdb's copy, which holds only in-frame ones; the method was immunoSEQ multiplex PCR. The table for this sample gives roughly 13,000 clones. This chain joins TRBV7-8 and TRBJ1-5, with 7 bases that match TRBD1. This TCR was recovered from a woman between 18 and 75 years old with a cervical HPV16 infection that either progressed to CIN3+ or cleared (not recorded which). The sequenced material came from blood buffy coat. CDR3 bases read: TGTGCCAGCAGCTTAGGCCCTGACAGGGCGCGCAGTCAGCCC. Amino acids: CASSLGPDRARSQP. In full, the CDR3 reads CASSLGPDRARSQPQHF.